Sequencing of this TCR beta chain was carried out in a study of PD-L1 blockade in urothelial cancer. Stated time point: pretreatment peripheral blood. Profiled with immunoSEQ multiplex PCR; TCRdb holds only in-frame clones, not every one. This sample has fewer than 75,000 clones; about nine tenths occur once, and the top ten carry around 4.8%. The clonotype originates from a man between 70 and 80 years old with urothelial cancer. Sequenced material: PBMCs, taken around atezolizumab (anti-PD-L1) treatment.

DNA of the CDR3: TGTGCCAGTTGGACAGGGGGTTTTGAAGCTTTCTTT. Amino acids: CASWTGGFEAFF. J is TRBJ1-1 and V is TRBV27; 10 positions match TRBD1. The J segment lost 7 bases and the V segment lost 9 bases, leaving 5 bases of the junction unmatched. Germline V CDR1 and CDR2: MNHEY, SMNVEV (reference sequence). This CDR3 is 12 amino acids long.